The rows below give T cell receptor beta chains drawn from one sample of a study of T cell repertoires in cytomegalovirus infection. A single record per CDR3 protein comes from TCRdb applying MiXCR to the reads. The repertoire has around 530,000 distinct CDR3 sequences, 26% of them found once; the top ten carry 13%. Sequencing input: PBMCs. The receptors derive from a human donor in good health (CMV status not recorded). Some clones in this sample may be carry-over from other donors' samples. The CDR3 runs from the conserved cysteine through the conserved F or W. Each record gives: J gene, clone size, D gene, CDR3 length, V gene, CDR3 protein, CDR3 DNA. D genes are given only for firm matches. The size entry is marked missing in some rows and otherwise reads once, few, many or a size class.

j_call: TRBJ2-3; clone_size: -; d_call: -; cdr3_length: 13; v_call: TRBV28; cdr3_aa: CASSWSLARTQYF; cdr3_nt: TGTGCCAGCAGTTGGTCACTAGCCCGTACGCAGTATTTT
j_call: TRBJ1-5; clone_size: few; d_call: -; cdr3_length: 15; v_call: TRBV23-1; cdr3_aa: CASSLLSGRNQPQHF; cdr3_nt: TGCGCCAGCAGTCTCCTCTCGGGTCGCAATCAGCCCCAGCATTTT
j_call: TRBJ2-1; clone_size: -; d_call: TRBD2; cdr3_length: 14; v_call: TRBV12-3/TRBV12-4; cdr3_aa: CASRLAGIYNEQFF; cdr3_nt: TGTGCCAGCAGGCTAGCGGGGATATACAATGAGCAGTTCTTC
j_call: TRBJ1-5; clone_size: few; d_call: TRBD1; cdr3_length: 15; v_call: TRBV12-3/TRBV12-4; cdr3_aa: CASRNDRAGNQPQHF; cdr3_nt: TGTGCCAGCAGGAACGACAGGGCGGGCAATCAGCCCCAGCATTTT
j_call: TRBJ2-5; clone_size: -; d_call: -; cdr3_length: 15; v_call: TRBV24-1; cdr3_aa: CATSFAGTGQETQYF; cdr3_nt: TGTGCCACCAGTTTCGCAGGGACGGGGCAAGAGACCCAGTACTTC
j_call: TRBJ2-5; clone_size: few; d_call: -; cdr3_length: 16; v_call: TRBV6-5; cdr3_aa: CASRTRAAAAGETQYF; cdr3_nt: TGTGCCAGCAGGACGCGGGCCGCGGCTGCCGGAGAGACCCAGTACTTC
j_call: TRBJ1-5; clone_size: once; d_call: -; cdr3_length: 15; v_call: TRBV6-2/TRBV6-3; cdr3_aa: CASRSGGNSNQPQHF; cdr3_nt: TGTGCCAGCAGATCCGGGGGGAATAGCAATCAGCCCCAGCATTTT
j_call: TRBJ2-1; clone_size: -; d_call: -; cdr3_length: 17; v_call: TRBV6-2/TRBV6-3; cdr3_aa: CASTSLSGPLKADEQFF; cdr3_nt: TGTGCCAGCACCTCCCTCTCGGGACCACTCAAGGCGGATGAGCAGTTCTTC
j_call: TRBJ2-1; clone_size: -; d_call: -; cdr3_length: 17; v_call: TRBV15; cdr3_aa: CATSRDIISEPYNEQFF; cdr3_nt: TGTGCCACCAGCAGAGATATCATCAGCGAACCCTACAATGAGCAGTTCTTC
j_call: TRBJ2-6; clone_size: -; d_call: TRBD1; cdr3_length: 16; v_call: TRBV6-5; cdr3_aa: CASRRTTGSGANVLTF; cdr3_nt: TGTGCCAGCAGAAGAACGACAGGGTCTGGGGCCAACGTCCTGACTTTC
j_call: TRBJ2-7; clone_size: -; d_call: -; cdr3_length: 16; v_call: TRBV19; cdr3_aa: CASSMDWGRETYEQYF; cdr3_nt: TGTGCCAGTAGTATGGATTGGGGGCGCGAAACCTACGAGCAGTACTTC
j_call: TRBJ1-5; clone_size: -; d_call: TRBD1; cdr3_length: 15; v_call: TRBV6-5; cdr3_aa: CASSYGDRGGQPQHF; cdr3_nt: TGTGCCAGCAGTTACGGCGACAGGGGAGGCCAGCCCCAGCATTTT
j_call: TRBJ2-1; clone_size: -; d_call: TRBD1; cdr3_length: 16; v_call: TRBV19; cdr3_aa: CASSRGTGQGYNEQFF; cdr3_nt: TGTGCCAGTAGCCGAGGAACGGGACAGGGCTACAATGAGCAGTTCTTC
j_call: TRBJ1-1; clone_size: once; d_call: -; cdr3_length: 15; v_call: TRBV20-1; cdr3_aa: CSARTMTALNTEAFF; cdr3_nt: TGCAGTGCTAGGACTATGACAGCCCTGAACACTGAAGCTTTCTTT
j_call: TRBJ2-7; clone_size: -; d_call: -; cdr3_length: 14; v_call: TRBV29-1; cdr3_aa: CSVGGRPGSYEQYF; cdr3_nt: TGCAGCGTTGGGGGGAGGCCCGGGTCTTACGAGCAGTACTTC
j_call: TRBJ2-5; clone_size: -; d_call: -; cdr3_length: 15; v_call: TRBV7-2; cdr3_aa: CASSLQGLGGETQYF; cdr3_nt: TGTGCCAGCAGCCTCCAGGGTTTGGGTGGGGAGACCCAGTACTTC
j_call: TRBJ2-1; clone_size: few; d_call: -; cdr3_length: 15; v_call: TRBV6-2/TRBV6-3; cdr3_aa: CASSFETRSYNEQFF; cdr3_nt: TGTGCCAGCAGTTTTGAGACCCGCTCCTACAATGAGCAGTTCTTC
j_call: TRBJ2-3; clone_size: few; d_call: TRBD2; cdr3_length: 15; v_call: TRBV20-1; cdr3_aa: CSAIDSSGREWAQYF; cdr3_nt: TGCAGTGCTATAGATTCTAGCGGGAGAGAATGGGCGCAGTATTTT
j_call: TRBJ1-1; clone_size: -; d_call: -; cdr3_length: 14; v_call: TRBV4-1; cdr3_aa: CASSQPAWDTEAFF; cdr3_nt: TGCGCCAGCAGCCAGCCCGCCTGGGACACTGAAGCTTTCTTT
j_call: TRBJ2-2; clone_size: many; d_call: TRBD1; cdr3_length: 14; v_call: TRBV7-2; cdr3_aa: CASGTGGAHGELFF; cdr3_nt: TGTGCCAGCGGAACAGGGGGCGCACACGGGGAGCTGTTTTTT
j_call: TRBJ2-3; clone_size: -; d_call: TRBD1; cdr3_length: 12; v_call: TRBV19; cdr3_aa: CASSGQVGTQYF; cdr3_nt: TGTGCCAGTAGCGGACAGGTCGGAACGCAGTATTTT
j_call: TRBJ2-5; clone_size: -; d_call: TRBD1; cdr3_length: 14; v_call: TRBV12-3/TRBV12-4; cdr3_aa: CASSRTGLKETQYF; cdr3_nt: TGTGCCAGCAGTCGGACAGGGCTCAAAGAGACCCAGTACTTC
j_call: TRBJ2-5; clone_size: -; d_call: -; cdr3_length: 14; v_call: TRBV6-5; cdr3_aa: CASSYQQGLETQYF; cdr3_nt: TGTGCCAGCAGTTATCAACAGGGCCTTGAGACCCAGTACTTC
j_call: TRBJ1-1; clone_size: few; d_call: -; cdr3_length: 13; v_call: TRBV5-6; cdr3_aa: CASSFAANTEAFF; cdr3_nt: TGTGCCAGCAGCTTCGCAGCGAACACTGAAGCTTTCTTT
j_call: TRBJ2-7; clone_size: -; d_call: TRBD2; cdr3_length: 15; v_call: TRBV20-1; cdr3_aa: CSASDPTSGAYEQYF; cdr3_nt: TGCAGTGCAAGCGACCCGACTAGCGGAGCCTACGAGCAGTACTTC
j_call: TRBJ1-2; clone_size: -; d_call: -; cdr3_length: 13; v_call: TRBV12-3/TRBV12-4; cdr3_aa: CASSFQRPTGYTF; cdr3_nt: TGTGCCAGCAGTTTTCAGAGGCCAACGGGCTACACCTTC
j_call: TRBJ2-7; clone_size: many; d_call: TRBD2; cdr3_length: 18; v_call: TRBV6-5; cdr3_aa: CASVPSLGLAGNTYEQYF; cdr3_nt: TGTGCCAGCGTACCGTCGTTGGGACTAGCGGGAAATACCTACGAGCAGTACTTC
j_call: TRBJ2-7; clone_size: -; d_call: -; cdr3_length: 12; v_call: TRBV6-2/TRBV6-3; cdr3_aa: CASSYPLTEQYF; cdr3_nt: TGTGCCAGCAGTTACCCGCTTACCGAGCAGTACTTC
j_call: TRBJ2-7; clone_size: -; d_call: -; cdr3_length: 14; v_call: TRBV2; cdr3_aa: CASSENGSEYEQYF; cdr3_nt: TGTGCCAGCAGTGAAAACGGGAGTGAATACGAGCAGTACTTC
j_call: TRBJ2-1; clone_size: few; d_call: -; cdr3_length: 15; v_call: TRBV9; cdr3_aa: CASSVDTSPGNEQFF; cdr3_nt: TGTGCCAGCAGCGTAGATACTAGCCCGGGCAATGAGCAGTTCTTC
j_call: TRBJ2-4; clone_size: few; d_call: -; cdr3_length: 14; v_call: TRBV29-1; cdr3_aa: CSALTDLAKNIQYF; cdr3_nt: TGCAGCGCCCTCACAGACTTAGCCAAAAACATTCAGTACTTC
j_call: TRBJ2-4; clone_size: few; d_call: -; cdr3_length: 13; v_call: TRBV11-3; cdr3_aa: CASSLGQSNIQYF; cdr3_nt: TGTGCCAGCAGCTTAGGACAGTCAAACATTCAGTACTTC
j_call: TRBJ2-3; clone_size: -; d_call: TRBD2; cdr3_length: 17; v_call: TRBV12-3/TRBV12-4; cdr3_aa: CASSWAPDSGSTDTQYF; cdr3_nt: TGTGCCAGCAGTTGGGCCCCGGATAGCGGGAGTACAGATACGCAGTATTTT
j_call: TRBJ2-3; clone_size: few; d_call: -; cdr3_length: 16; v_call: TRBV4-2; cdr3_aa: CASSLRASDWTDTQYF; cdr3_nt: TGTGCCAGCAGCTTAAGGGCTAGCGATTGGACAGATACGCAGTATTTT
j_call: TRBJ2-2; clone_size: -; d_call: -; cdr3_length: 16; v_call: TRBV19; cdr3_aa: CASSPLIGRGTGELFF; cdr3_nt: TGTGCCAGTAGTCCTCTAATCGGACGGGGCACCGGGGAGCTGTTTTTT
j_call: TRBJ2-1; clone_size: few; d_call: TRBD2; cdr3_length: 17; v_call: TRBV19; cdr3_aa: CASKSLAGAGLDNEQFF; cdr3_nt: TGTGCCAGTAAAAGTCTAGCGGGAGCGGGGCTAGACAATGAGCAGTTCTTC
j_call: TRBJ2-1; clone_size: -; d_call: TRBD1; cdr3_length: 12; v_call: TRBV7-9; cdr3_aa: CASRPTGARQFF; cdr3_nt: TGTGCCAGCAGGCCGACAGGGGCACGGCAGTTCTTC
j_call: TRBJ2-3; clone_size: -; d_call: -; cdr3_length: 15; v_call: TRBV15; cdr3_aa: CATSGSIGRTDTQYF; cdr3_nt: TGTGCCACCAGCGGGTCGATCGGACGCACAGATACGCAGTATTTT
j_call: TRBJ2-1; clone_size: -; d_call: TRBD2; cdr3_length: 18; v_call: TRBV5-5; cdr3_aa: CASSSIPGLAGGGNEQFF; cdr3_nt: TGTGCCAGCAGCTCCATTCCGGGACTAGCGGGAGGGGGGAATGAGCAGTTCTTC
j_call: TRBJ2-2; clone_size: few; d_call: -; cdr3_length: 14; v_call: TRBV3-1; cdr3_aa: CASSQAGSTGELFF; cdr3_nt: TGTGCCAGCAGCCAAGCGGGAAGCACCGGGGAGCTGTTTTTT
j_call: TRBJ2-3; clone_size: -; d_call: TRBD2; cdr3_length: 16; v_call: TRBV7-3; cdr3_aa: CASSLTASGSPNTQYF; cdr3_nt: TGTGCCAGCAGCTTAACGGCTAGCGGGAGTCCAAATACGCAGTATTTT
j_call: TRBJ1-2; clone_size: -; d_call: -; cdr3_length: 13; v_call: TRBV20-1; cdr3_aa: CSARAVGAGGYTF; cdr3_nt: TGCAGTGCTAGAGCGGTGGGCGCGGGGGGCTACACCTTC
j_call: TRBJ1-2; clone_size: -; d_call: -; cdr3_length: 11; v_call: TRBV29-1; cdr3_aa: CSVVWVGGYTF; cdr3_nt: TGCAGCGTTGTTTGGGTTGGGGGCTACACCTTC
j_call: TRBJ1-2; clone_size: -; d_call: -; cdr3_length: 15; v_call: TRBV9; cdr3_aa: CASSARPTGAYGYTF; cdr3_nt: TGTGCCAGCAGCGCTCGCCCGACTGGGGCCTATGGCTACACCTTC
j_call: TRBJ2-1; clone_size: -; d_call: -; cdr3_length: 15; v_call: TRBV29-1; cdr3_aa: CSVTVGRASYNEQFF; cdr3_nt: TGCAGCGTTACCGTGGGACGGGCGTCCTACAATGAGCAGTTCTTC
j_call: TRBJ1-6; clone_size: -; d_call: TRBD1; cdr3_length: 15; v_call: TRBV2; cdr3_aa: CASRDRSNFGSPLHF; cdr3_nt: TGTGCCAGCAGGGACAGGTCCAACTTTGGGTCACCCCTCCACTTT
j_call: TRBJ1-5; clone_size: -; d_call: TRBD1; cdr3_length: 17; v_call: TRBV28; cdr3_aa: CASRTGTGGLSNQPQHF; cdr3_nt: TGTGCCAGCAGAACCGGGACAGGGGGCCTTAGCAATCAGCCCCAGCATTTT
j_call: TRBJ2-3; clone_size: -; d_call: TRBD2; cdr3_length: 16; v_call: TRBV2; cdr3_aa: CASSPLGLVGTDTQYF; cdr3_nt: TGTGCCAGCAGTCCGTTGGGACTAGTGGGCACAGATACGCAGTATTTT
j_call: TRBJ2-1; clone_size: many; d_call: TRBD1; cdr3_length: 16; v_call: TRBV7-2; cdr3_aa: CASSLLSTGGRFEQFF; cdr3_nt: TGTGCCAGCAGCTTATTGTCTACAGGGGGCCGATTTGAGCAGTTCTTC
j_call: TRBJ2-2; clone_size: few; d_call: TRBD2; cdr3_length: 16; v_call: TRBV6-2/TRBV6-3; cdr3_aa: CASSRVAGVGTGELFF; cdr3_nt: TGTGCCAGCAGCCGCGTAGCGGGAGTGGGCACCGGGGAGCTGTTTTTT
j_call: TRBJ1-5; clone_size: -; d_call: -; cdr3_length: 14; v_call: TRBV12-3/TRBV12-4; cdr3_aa: CASSFVIGNQPQHF; cdr3_nt: TGTGCCAGCAGTTTTGTGATAGGGAATCAGCCCCAGCATTTT
j_call: TRBJ2-7; clone_size: -; d_call: TRBD2; cdr3_length: 13; v_call: TRBV7-2; cdr3_aa: CASNGGRSYEQYF; cdr3_nt: TGTGCCAGCAATGGCGGGAGGTCCTACGAGCAGTACTTC
j_call: TRBJ1-1; clone_size: -; d_call: TRBD1; cdr3_length: 16; v_call: TRBV5-1; cdr3_aa: CASSLHLGVDRGEAFF; cdr3_nt: TGCGCCAGCAGCTTGCACCTCGGCGTGGACAGGGGTGAAGCTTTCTTT
j_call: TRBJ1-1; clone_size: -; d_call: -; cdr3_length: 16; v_call: TRBV4-1; cdr3_aa: CASSQSGAAQSQRAFF; cdr3_nt: TGCGCCAGCAGCCAATCGGGGGCAGCCCAGTCCCAAAGAGCTTTCTTT
j_call: TRBJ2-5; clone_size: -; d_call: TRBD2; cdr3_length: 16; v_call: TRBV20-1; cdr3_aa: CSARDGTSGVQETQYF; cdr3_nt: TGCAGTGCTAGAGATGGGACTAGCGGTGTACAAGAGACCCAGTACTTC
j_call: TRBJ1-2; clone_size: -; d_call: TRBD1; cdr3_length: 14; v_call: TRBV3-1; cdr3_aa: CASSRPSGQDGYTF; cdr3_nt: TGTGCCAGCAGCCGGCCTTCAGGACAGGATGGCTACACCTTC
j_call: TRBJ2-1; clone_size: few; d_call: TRBD2; cdr3_length: 15; v_call: TRBV6-5; cdr3_aa: CASTLAGPGYNEQFF; cdr3_nt: TGTGCCAGCACCCTAGCGGGGCCGGGGTACAATGAGCAGTTCTTC
j_call: TRBJ1-5; clone_size: few; d_call: -; cdr3_length: 16; v_call: TRBV7-4; cdr3_aa: CASRYWPGRSGQPQHF; cdr3_nt: TGTGCCAGCAGGTACTGGCCCGGGCGTAGTGGTCAGCCCCAGCATTTT